These T cell receptor beta chains were read from a single sample in a study of cytomegalovirus exposure and HLA in healthy donors. This table comes from immunoSEQ multiplex PCR, and its TCRdb copy is limited to in-frame clones, with some not included. The data hold about 190,000 clones, with roughly 80% observed a single time. The source material was PBMCs. The receptors come from a woman aged 30 to 39 in good health and CMV-seropositive. CDR3s include the opening cysteine and the closing phenylalanine or tryptophan. D genes are given only for firm matches. Clone size appears in some rows only: once, few, many, or a class for an expanded clone.

NA,NA,TRBV25-1,TRBJ1-3,CASSDVLRGNTIYF,TGTGCCAGCAGTGACGTGCTCCGGGGAAACACCATATATTTT
NA,NA,TRBV15,TRBJ1-1,CATSRPEGSTEAFF,TGTGCCACCAGCAGACCTGAGGGATCCACTGAAGCTTTCTTT
NA,NA,TRBV5-1,TRBJ1-1,CASSFGDTRRNTEAFF,TGCGCCAGCAGCTTCGGGGACACCCGCCGCAACACTGAAGCTTTCTTT
NA,NA,TRBV5-1,TRBJ1-2,CASSLDSYYGYTF,TGCGCCAGCAGCCTAGACAGTTACTATGGCTACACCTTC
NA,NA,TRBV11-3,TRBJ2-5,CASSAGPRETQYF,TGTGCCAGCAGCGCCGGCCCGAGGGAGACCCAGTACTTC
TRBD1,NA,TRBV19,TRBJ1-5,CASSDRDDAPQHF,TGTGCCAGTTCGGACAGGGACGATGCGCCCCAGCATTTT
NA,NA,TRBV2,TRBJ1-1,CASSVGQGRNTEAFF,TGTGCCAGCAGTGTCGGGCAGGGCCGGAACACTGAAGCTTTCTTT
TRBD1,NA,TRBV6-5,TRBJ1-1,CASSSGTGETEAFF,TGTGCCAGCAGTTCCGGGACAGGGGAGACTGAAGCTTTCTTT
TRBD1,NA,TRBV4-1,TRBJ1-3,CASSPRIPSQGAGNTIYF,TGCGCCAGCAGTCCCAGAATCCCCTCCCAGGGGGCTGGAAACACCATATATTTT
NA,NA,TRBV15,TRBJ1-5,CATSTLGASAQHF,TGTGCCACCAGCACCCTCGGAGCGTCGGCCCAGCATTTT
NA,NA,TRBV9,TRBJ1-1,CASSVLAQGDTEAFF,TGTGCCAGCAGCGTCTTAGCCCAAGGTGACACTGAAGCTTTCTTT
TRBD1,few,TRBV5-8,TRBJ1-3,CASSETGGSGNTIYF,TGTGCCAGCAGCGAGACAGGGGGATCGGGAAACACCATATATTTT
TRBD1,NA,TRBV7-9,TRBJ1-4,CSSSLGDRAVNEKLFF,TGTTCCAGCAGCTTAGGGGACAGGGCGGTTAATGAAAAACTGTTTTTT
NA,NA,TRBV4-1,TRBJ2-7,CASSQDVTSSYEQYF,TGCGCCAGCAGCCAAGATGTAACTAGCTCGTACGAGCAGTACTTC
TRBD1,NA,TRBV28,TRBJ1-5,CASSLTGSGQPQHF,TGTGCCAGCAGCTTGACAGGGTCGGGGCAGCCCCAGCATTTT
NA,NA,TRBV28,TRBJ1-2,CASSLVGNINYGYTF,TGTGCCAGCAGTTTAGTGGGCAACATAAACTATGGCTACACCTTC
NA,NA,TRBV2,TRBJ2-1,CASSDSLYNEQFF,TGTGCCAGCAGTGATAGTTTATACAATGAGCAGTTCTTC
TRBD1,NA,TRBV5-4,TRBJ2-5,CASSLQQGWETQYF,TGTGCCAGCAGCTTACAACAGGGGTGGGAGACCCAGTACTTC
NA,NA,TRBV7-2,TRBJ1-1,CASSFGGKAFF,TGTGCCAGCAGCTTCGGGGGGAAAGCTTTCTTT
TRBD1,few,TRBV19,TRBJ1-2,CASSRQGGFDGYTF,TGTGCCAGTAGTAGACAGGGCGGTTTTGATGGCTACACCTTC
NA,NA,TRBV1,TRBJ2-5,CTSLRLAETRYF,TGCACCAGCCTCCGACTTGCAGAGACCCGGTACTTC
TRBD1,NA,TRBV27,TRBJ1-1,CASVRTGKGWNTEAFF,TGTGCCAGCGTAAGGACAGGGAAGGGTTGGAACACTGAAGCTTTCTTT
NA,NA,TRBV10-3,TRBJ1-2,CALAPGDDYGYTF,TGTGCCCTCGCCCCCGGGGATGACTATGGCTACACCTTC
NA,NA,TRBV20-1,TRBJ2-1,CSDVEFDEQFF,TGCAGTGACGTAGAGTTCGATGAGCAGTTCTTC
TRBD2,once,TRBV11-2,TRBJ2-1,CASSWGNLAGGPENEQFF,TGTGCCAGCAGCTGGGGGAACCTAGCGGGAGGGCCGGAGAATGAGCAGTTCTTC
TRBD2,NA,TRBV5-4,TRBJ2-5,CASSGPGLAGGLGIGETQYF,TGTGCCAGCAGCGGCCCGGGACTAGCGGGAGGCTTGGGGATAGGGGAGACCCAGTACTTC
TRBD1,NA,TRBV6-1,TRBJ1-2,CASSELGAGTGVDYGYTF,TGTGCCAGCAGTGAATTGGGGGCGGGGACAGGGGTCGACTATGGCTACACCTTC
TRBD1,NA,TRBV4-1,TRBJ2-7,CASSQLDRDSYEQYF,TGCGCCAGCAGCCAATTGGACAGGGACTCCTACGAGCAGTACTTC
TRBD2,once,TRBV27,TRBJ2-3,CASSLSSGRATDTQYF,TGTGCCAGCAGTTTAAGTAGCGGGAGGGCCACAGATACGCAGTATTTT
TRBD1,NA,TRBV5-1,TRBJ2-3,CASSHGTGASTDTQYF,TGCGCCAGCAGCCACGGGACAGGGGCCAGCACAGATACGCAGTATTTT
NA,NA,TRBV2,TRBJ2-1,CASSETGGTYNEQFF,TGTGCCAGCAGTGAAACAGGTGGCACCTACAATGAGCAGTTCTTC
NA,NA,TRBV2,TRBJ2-2,CASSTGTNTGELFF,TGTGCCAGCAGCACCGGGACTAACACCGGGGAGCTGTTTTTT